The T cell receptor beta chain described here comes from a study of blood T cell repertoires in COVID-19. In the study overall: From T cells, B-cell-depleted T cells, or PBMCs came the material, which was cDNA or gDNA.

Methods used by the authors: Using reference gene primer amplification, nucleated cell counts were estimated. Sequencing was performed with immunoSEQ multiplex PCR; in TCRdb, only in-frame clones are kept and a portion is missing. V, J and clone size reflect that table, while D and trimming were determined from the DNA. Of 250,000 to 300,000 clones in the sample, nearly 90% were seen once. The germline CDR1 and CDR2 sequences are SGHDT and YYEEEE. V was pared by 0 bases and J by 2 bases, with 9 bases between. The CDR3 is 15 residues long. Participant-given clinical history determined each cohort assignment.

The V and J genes are TRBV5-6 and TRBJ1-3, with D possibly TRBD1 on 5 matching bases. The receptor comes from a woman between 45 and 65 years old who had been exposed to COVID-19. The sequencing input was PBMCs or T cells enriched from blood (not recorded which). CDR3 coding DNA: TGTGCCAGCAGCTTGGTGACAGCTCCTGGAAACACCATATATTTT. Its translation: CASSLVTAPGNTIYF.